This entry lists 10 T cell receptor beta chains sequenced from one sample in a study of tissue T cells after allogeneic stem cell transplantation (dated by TCRdb to the early 2020s). The time point label of this sample denotes: human tissue collected at research (rapid) autopsy. The protocol used for the library was the immunoSEQ multiplex PCR assay. Drawn from immuneACCESS, this table holds only the in-frame rearrangements with V and J called that TCRdb kept. Clones are partly lost; checked studies trace under half to an unresolved V gene and leave the rest unexplained. Within this sample are approximately 350 clones, with around four fifths of them counted one time only. 22% of the sample belongs to the ten largest clones. The source material was jejunal tissue, sampled at autopsy. The receptors shown here come from a female patient aged 40-69 years with steroid-refractory graft-versus-host disease after an allogeneic stem cell transplant. Where a transplant has occurred, the graft donor may have supplied some of the T cells.

The chain links TRBV7-9 to TRBJ2-1; TRBD1 aligns across 8 bases. The CDR3 is 16 residues long. From germline, CDR1 is SEHNR and CDR2 FQNEAQ (reference sequence). V shed 1 base and J 0 bases; nucleotides not matched to a gene: 2. CDR3 nucleotide sequence: TGTGCCAGCAGCTTAGTAACAGGGGGCTCCTACAATGAGCAGTTCTTC. Its translation: CASSLVTGGSYNEQFF.

The rearrangement uses TRBV11-1 and TRBJ2-5; possible D gene TRBD1, 6 bases. CDR3 length: 14 residues. The germline V and J ends were trimmed by 5 bases and 5 bases, with 15 bases remaining between them. Germline values: CDR1 SGHAT, CDR2 FQDESV (reference sequence). The CDR3 protein is CASSPWLQGETQYF. DNA for the CDR3: TGTGCCAGCAGCCCGTGGTTGCAGGGGGAGACCCAGTACTTC. The full variable domain, with the rest looked up from reference TRBV11-1 and TRBJ2-5, is EAEVAQSPRYKITEKSQAVAFWCDPISGHATLYWYRQILGQGPELLVQFQDESVVDDSQLPKDRFSAERLKGVDSTLKIQPAELGDSAMYLCASSPWLQGETQYFGPGTRLLVL.

This clone was observed once. J is TRBJ2-5 and V is TRBV27; D is ambiguous. With 5 bases removed from V and 0 bases from J, the gap between germline ends came to 16 bases. CDR3 length equals 16 residues. The V gene's germline CDR1 is MNHEY and CDR2 SMNVEV (reference sequence). DNA of the CDR3: TGTGCCAGCAGTCCCCGAATTGGGGTCTACCAAGAGACCCAGTACTTC. Its protein product is CASSPRIGVYQETQYF.

This chain connects TRBV7-9 to TRBJ2-7; the D gene is possibly TRBD1 (5 bases). Germline assignment: CDR1 SEHNR and CDR2 FQNEAQ (reference sequence). V lost 5 bases, J lost 2 bases, and 10 bases lay in between. The CDR3 has 13 residues. This chain's CDR3 is CASSTDKAYEQYF. The CDR3 DNA follows: TGTGCCAGCAGCACGGACAAAGCCTACGAGCAGTACTTC.

This chain uses TRBV5-6 with TRBJ2-7; D uncertain. This CDR3 is built from 14 residues. Trimming shortened V by 0 bases and J by 2 bases, and 9 bases separated the two germline ends. Germline V gene data show CDR1 as SGHDT and CDR2 as YYEEEE. DNA of the CDR3: TGTGCCAGCAGCTTGGGGTGGGTTCCCTACGAGCAGTACTTC. Its translation is CASSLGWVPYEQYF.

The V call is TRBV14, the J call TRBJ2-7; possibly TRBD2 for D (6 bases). In germline, CDR1 is SGHDN, CDR2 FVKESK. This CDR3 is built from 14 residues. The germline V and J ends were trimmed by 4 bases and 2 bases, with 12 bases remaining between them. The CDR3 coding sequence is TGTGCCAGCAGCCCCACTGGCGGGACCTACGAGCAGTACTTC. It is translated as CASSPTGGTYEQYF.

The table lists this clone with a count of one. The gene calls are TRBV6-5 and TRBJ1-4; 7 bases line up with TRBD1. The germline V gene has CDR1 MNHEY and CDR2 SVGAGI. The V segment lost 4 bases and the J segment 4 bases; nucleotides outside the gene matches: 6. The CDR3 extends over 15 amino acids. Written as DNA, the CDR3 is TGTGCCAGCAGTTTTAACAGGGGTTATAATGAAAAACTGTTTTTT. It yields the protein CASSFNRGYNEKLFF.

The genes are TRBV29-1 and TRBJ2-5; 13 bases fit TRBD2. The junction had 6 bases not matched to a gene; V was cut back by 4 bases and J by 7 bases. Germline lookup yields CDR1 SQVTM and CDR2 ANQGSEA. The CDR3 extends over 14 amino acids. For the CDR3, the DNA is TGCAGCGTTGGGACTAGCGGGAGACTTGGGACCCAGTACTTC. Residues: CSVGTSGRLGTQYF. Full variable domain (outside the CDR3, taken from reference TRBV29-1 and TRBJ2-5): SAVISQKPSRDICQRGTSLTIQCQVDSQVTMMFWYRQQPGQSLTLIATANQGSEATYESGFVIDKFPISRPNLTFSTLTVSNMSPEDSSIYLCSVGTSGRLGTQYFGPGTRLLVL.

This clone was recorded only once. The J gene is TRBJ1-2, the V gene TRBV28; D possibly corresponds to TRBD1 (5 bases). CDR3 size: 16 residues. V was trimmed by 5 bases and J by 4 bases, leaving 20 bases between them. The germline V gene encodes CDR1 MDHEN and CDR2 SYDVKM. CDR3 sequence reads: CASSPSREEVSYGYTF. In DNA, the CDR3 is TGTGCCAGCAGTCCCTCCAGGGAAGAGGTTAGCTATGGCTACACCTTC.

The chain recombines TRBV6-6 with TRBJ1-6, with a weak D call TRBD1 (5 bases). Trimming removed 3 bases at V and 1 base at J, with 10 bases between. The CDR3 loop spans 16 amino acids. Per germline, CDR1 MNHNY and CDR2 SVGAGI (reference sequence). The CDR3 loop reads CASSYGTGSYNSPLHF. Written as DNA, the CDR3 is TGTGCCAGCAGTTATGGGACGGGGTCCTATAATTCACCCCTCCACTTT.